Below are 11 T cell receptor beta chains sequenced from a single sample in a study of T cells in Graves' hyperthyroidism and ophthalmopathy. TCR beta CDR3 regions were amplified from RNA. The HTBI primer set served for first-round RT-PCR of the TCR CDR3. TCRdb re-called the multiplex PCR reads through MiXCR, storing one row per CDR3 protein. In the table there are 350,000 to 450,000 distinct CDR3 sequences, more than 13% of which are singletons. Sequencing input: blood. These receptors all come from a man aged 50 to 60 with Graves' ophthalmopathy.

This clonotype has a count of ten or more. The chain combines TRBV3-1 with TRBJ2-7; TRBD2 agrees at 10 bases. The CDR3 runs to 15 residues. V lost 5 bases, J lost 3 bases, and 7 bases stayed unmatched. Germline assignment: CDR1 LGHDT and CDR2 YNNKEL (reference sequence). The CDR3 protein is CASSSTSGKNYEQYF. CDR3 sequence (DNA): TGTGCCAGCAGCTCCACTAGCGGGAAAAACTACGAGCAGTACTTC.

This clonotype showed up many times. The CDR3 coding sequence is TGCAGCGTTGTAAGGGGACAGGCCTACGAGCAGTACTTC. Translated: CSVVRGQAYEQYF. The chain combines TRBV29-1 with TRBJ2-7; 8 nucleotides align to TRBD1. Germline loops: CDR1 SQVTM, CDR2 ANQGSEA. CDR3 length: 13 residues. The junction had 4 bases not matched to a gene; V was cut back by 4 bases and J by 2 bases.

In its sample, this clonotype was seen a few times. The chain recombines TRBV20-1 with TRBJ2-2, with 9 positions matching TRBD1. The J segment lost 6 bases and the V segment lost 3 bases, leaving 11 bases of the junction unmatched. CDR1 is DFQATT, CDR2 SNEGSKA, per germline (reference sequence). CDR3 length: 16 amino acids. The CDR3 region is CSASNPGQGVSGELFF. DNA for the CDR3: TGCAGTGCTAGCAACCCGGGACAGGGAGTCTCCGGGGAGCTGTTTTTT.

The gene calls are TRBV12-3 or TRBV12-4 and TRBJ2-7, with D perhaps TRBD1 or TRBD2 (5 bases each). This CDR3 is 14 amino acids long. V dropped 8 bases and J dropped 2 bases, with 16 bases sitting between them. The CDR3 DNA sequence: TGTGCCAGCCACCCCGGGACGGGAACCTACGAGCAGTACTTC. The encoded protein is CASHPGTGTYEQYF.

This clonotype was counted many times. The genes are TRBV4-1 and TRBJ1-2; possible D gene TRBD1, 6 bases. The germline gives CDR1 MGHRA, CDR2 YSYEKL. The V end was cut by 4 bases, the J end by 7 bases, with 13 bases between. The CDR3 length is 13 residues. The CDR3 protein is CASSPLGQPGYTF. CDR3 nucleotide sequence: TGCGCCAGCAGCCCCCTAGGACAGCCTGGCTACACCTTC.

This clonotype was seen repeatedly, ten times or more. This chain uses TRBV10-3 with TRBJ2-7; weak D call: TRBD1 (5 bases). The CDR3 has 14 amino acids. Trimming stripped 4 bases from V and 3 bases from J, with 13 bases between. The germline V gene encodes CDR1 ENHRY and CDR2 SYGVKD. The CDR3 spells CAISGRQGSYEQYF. The CDR3 DNA reads TGTGCCATCAGTGGGCGGCAGGGTAGCTACGAGCAGTACTTC.

This clonotype was picked up many times. The chain is built from TRBV18 and TRBJ1-6; 7 nucleotides line up with TRBD1. The length of the CDR3 is 13 residues. Germline assignment: CDR1 KGHSH and CDR2 LQKENI. The V and J ends lost 4 bases and 6 bases, in that order; junction bases with no gene match: 0. The CDR3 region has the DNA TGTGCCAGCTCACGGGACAGTAATTCACCCCTCCACTTT. This sequence encodes CASSRDSNSPLHF.

This clonotype was picked up many times. V and J are TRBV12-3 or TRBV12-4 and TRBJ2-5; possibly TRBD1 for D (5 bases). V lost 6 bases and J 2 bases, leaving 10 bases between the germline ends. The CDR3 spans 13 residues. This CDR3 reads CASSRAGQETQYF. CDR3 DNA sequence: TGTGCCAGCAGCCGCGCAGGGCAAGAGACCCAGTACTTC.

This clonotype occurred many times. The rearrangement uses TRBV12-3 or TRBV12-4 and TRBJ1-5; maybe TRBD1 (5 bases). CDR3 length: 16 amino acids. The V end was cut by 6 bases, the J end by 1 base, with 16 bases between. The CDR3, as DNA: TGTGCCAGCAGCCACGTGGGGCTCGTGAGCAATCAGCCCCAGCATTTT. Its protein is CASSHVGLVSNQPQHF.

This clonotype came up many times. The genes are TRBV3-1 and TRBJ2-1; TRBD2 is a possible D gene (6 bases). The CDR3 has 15 amino acids. CDR1 LGHDT and CDR2 YNNKEL come from the germline V gene (reference sequence). Trimming took off 0 bases at V and 9 bases at J, with 15 bases between the two ends. CDR3 in DNA: TGTGCCAGCAGCCAAGACCCGACTAGTTCAGCTGAGCAGTTCTTC. Translated, it gives CASSQDPTSSAEQFF.

V is TRBV4-2 and J is TRBJ2-1; no reliable D call. Germline V gene data show CDR1 as LGHNA and CDR2 as YNFKEQ. The ends were cut back, 4 bases at V and 1 base at J, with 14 bases in the middle. The CDR3 runs 16 residues. CDR3 sequence reads: CASSPGLERSYNEQFF. In nucleotides, the CDR3 is TGTGCCAGCAGCCCTGGCCTGGAGAGATCCTACAATGAGCAGTTCTTC.